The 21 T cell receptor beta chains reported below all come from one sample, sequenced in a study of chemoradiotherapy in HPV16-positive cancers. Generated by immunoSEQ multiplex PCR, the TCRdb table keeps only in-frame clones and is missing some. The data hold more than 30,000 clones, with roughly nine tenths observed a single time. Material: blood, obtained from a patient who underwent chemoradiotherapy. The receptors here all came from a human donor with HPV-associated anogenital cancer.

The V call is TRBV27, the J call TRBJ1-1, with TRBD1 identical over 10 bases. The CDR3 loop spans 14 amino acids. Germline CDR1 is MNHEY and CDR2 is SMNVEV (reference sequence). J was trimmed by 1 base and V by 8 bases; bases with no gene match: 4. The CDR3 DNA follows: TGTGCCAGCGGGGGACAGGGGACGAACACTGAAGCTTTCTTT. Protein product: CASGGQGTNTEAFF.

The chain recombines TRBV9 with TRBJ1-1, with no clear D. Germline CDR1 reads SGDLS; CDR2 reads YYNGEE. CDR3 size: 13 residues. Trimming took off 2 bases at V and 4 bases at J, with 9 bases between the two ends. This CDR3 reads CASSVKAGTEAFF. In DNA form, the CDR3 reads TGTGCCAGCAGCGTGAAGGCGGGCACTGAAGCTTTCTTT.

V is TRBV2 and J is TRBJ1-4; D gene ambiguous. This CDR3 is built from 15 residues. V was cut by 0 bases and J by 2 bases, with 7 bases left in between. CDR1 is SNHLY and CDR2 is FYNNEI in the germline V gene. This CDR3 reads CASSEAGGTNEKLFF. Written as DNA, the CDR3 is TGTGCCAGCAGTGAAGCAGGAGGGACTAATGAAAAACTGTTTTTT.

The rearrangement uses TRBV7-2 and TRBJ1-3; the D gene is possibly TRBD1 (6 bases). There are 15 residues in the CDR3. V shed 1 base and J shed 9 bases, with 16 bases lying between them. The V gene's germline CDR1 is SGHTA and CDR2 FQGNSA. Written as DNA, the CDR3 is TGTGCCAGCAGCTTAGGCCGGGACACAGGATCCACCATATATTTT. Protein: CASSLGRDTGSTIYF. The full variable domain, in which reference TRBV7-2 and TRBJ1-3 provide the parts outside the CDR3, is GAGVSQSPSNKVTEKGKDVELRCDPISGHTALYWYRQSLGQGLEFLIYFQGNSAPDKSGLPSDRFSAERTGGSVSTLTIQRTQQEDSAVYLCASSLGRDTGSTIYFGEGSWLTVV.

CDR3 DNA sequence: TGTGCCAGCAGCTTATCGGGACTAGCGGGAGTCTATGAGCAGTTCTTC. The encoded protein is CASSLSGLAGVYEQFF. This sequence joins TRBV7-3 and TRBJ2-1, with 14 bases matching TRBD2. This CDR3 is built from 16 residues. Germline trimming cut 2 bases from V and 8 bases from J; bases unmatched to any gene: 5. Looked up from germline, CDR1 is SGHTA and CDR2 is FQGTGA.

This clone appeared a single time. CDR3: CASRPGQGNEQYF. The CDR3 DNA reads as TGTGCCAGCAGACCAGGACAGGGTAACGAGCAGTACTTC. The chain has TRBV5-5 and TRBJ2-7, with 8 nucleotides matching TRBD1. CDR1 and CDR2 from the germline V gene are SGHKS and YYEKEE (reference sequence). The CDR3 runs 13 residues. Trimming took 5 bases from V and 5 from J; bases not matched to a gene: 6.

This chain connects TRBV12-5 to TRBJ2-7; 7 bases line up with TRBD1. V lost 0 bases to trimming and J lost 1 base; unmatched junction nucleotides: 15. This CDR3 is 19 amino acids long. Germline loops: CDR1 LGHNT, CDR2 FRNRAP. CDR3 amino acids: CASGLVKGPPGQTSYEQYF. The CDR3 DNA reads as TGTGCTAGTGGTTTGGTAAAGGGGCCCCCGGGACAGACGTCCTACGAGCAGTACTTC.

The CDR3 loop reads CASSLGGALYGYTF. The CDR3 DNA reads TGTGCCAGCAGCTTAGGGGGGGCGCTCTATGGCTACACCTTC. The genes are TRBV7-9 and TRBJ1-2; tentatively, D is TRBD1 (6 bases). The CDR3 covers 14 residues. The germline gives CDR1 SEHNR, CDR2 FQNEAQ (reference sequence). Trimming removed 1 base from V and 4 bases from J, with 10 bases in between. The entire variable domain, with the rest obtained from reference TRBV7-9 and TRBJ1-2, is as follows: DTGVSQNPRHKITKRGQNVTFRCDPISEHNRLYWYRQTLGQGPEFLTYFQNEAQLEKSRLLSDRFSAERPKGSFSTLEIQRTEQGDSAMYLCASSLGGALYGYTFGSGTRLTVV.

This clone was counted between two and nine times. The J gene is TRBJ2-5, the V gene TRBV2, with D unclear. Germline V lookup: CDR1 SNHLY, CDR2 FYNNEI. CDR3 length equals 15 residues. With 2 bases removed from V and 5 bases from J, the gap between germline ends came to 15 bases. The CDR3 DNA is TGTGCCAGCAGTGAATCGATCGCTGTTAGGGAGACCCAGTACTTC. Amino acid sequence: CASSESIAVRETQYF. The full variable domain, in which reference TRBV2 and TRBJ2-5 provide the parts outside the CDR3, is EPEVTQTPSHQVTQMGQEVILRCVPISNHLYFYWYRQILGQKVEFLVSFYNNEISEKSEIFDDQFSVERPDGSNFTLKIRSTKLEDSAMYFCASSESIAVRETQYFGPGTRLLVL.

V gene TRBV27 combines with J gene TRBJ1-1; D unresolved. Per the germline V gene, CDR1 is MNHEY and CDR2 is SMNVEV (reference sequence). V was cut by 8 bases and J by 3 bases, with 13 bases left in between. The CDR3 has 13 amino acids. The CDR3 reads CASGQGLHTEAFF. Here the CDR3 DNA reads TGTGCCAGCGGTCAAGGGTTGCACACTGAAGCTTTCTTT.

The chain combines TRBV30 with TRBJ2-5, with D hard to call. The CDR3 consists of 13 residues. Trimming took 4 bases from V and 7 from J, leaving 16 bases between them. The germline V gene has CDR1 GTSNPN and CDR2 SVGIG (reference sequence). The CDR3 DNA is TGTGCCTGGATTGAAGTCTCTAGGTCGACCCAGTACTTC. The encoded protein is CAWIEVSRSTQYF.

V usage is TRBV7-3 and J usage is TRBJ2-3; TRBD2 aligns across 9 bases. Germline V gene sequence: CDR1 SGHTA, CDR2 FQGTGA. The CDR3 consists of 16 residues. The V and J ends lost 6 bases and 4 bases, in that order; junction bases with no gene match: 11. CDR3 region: CASSYPGLASPDTQYF. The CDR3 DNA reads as TGTGCCAGCAGTTATCCCGGACTAGCGTCCCCAGATACGCAGTATTTT. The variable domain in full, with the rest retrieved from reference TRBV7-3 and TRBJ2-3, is GAGVSQTPSNKVTEKGKYVELRCDPISGHTALYWYRQSLGQGPEFLIYFQGTGAADDSGLPNDRFFAVRPEGSVSTLKIQRTERGDSAVYLCASSYPGLASPDTQYFGPGTRLTVL.

CDR3 in amino acids: CASSRLSGGTEAFF. The CDR3 region has the DNA TGTGCCAGCAGTCGGTTGAGCGGAGGCACTGAAGCTTTCTTT. The chain uses TRBV6-5 and TRBJ1-1; D not resolved. Deletions cut 5 bases from V and 4 bases from J, with 14 bases between. The CDR3 sequence is 14 residues long. Germline CDR1 and CDR2: MNHEY and SVGAGI.

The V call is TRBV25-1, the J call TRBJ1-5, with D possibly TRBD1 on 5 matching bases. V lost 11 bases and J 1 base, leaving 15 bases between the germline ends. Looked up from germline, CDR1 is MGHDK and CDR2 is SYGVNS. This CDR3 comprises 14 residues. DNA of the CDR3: TGTGCCCCGCGGGGACGATGGAGCAATCAGCCCCAGCATTTT. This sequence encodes CAPRGRWSNQPQHF. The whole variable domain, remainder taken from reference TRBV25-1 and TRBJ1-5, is EADIYQTPRYLVIGTGKKITLECSQTMGHDKMYWYQQDPGMELHLIHYSYGVNSTEKGDLSSESTVSRIRTEHFPLTLESARPSHTSQYLCAPRGRWSNQPQHFGDGTRLSIL.

This chain's CDR3 is CASAQRRDEWDQPQHF. CDR3 sequence (DNA): TGTGCTAGTGCCCAGAGGAGGGATGAGTGGGATCAGCCCCAGCATTTT. The rearrangement links TRBV12-5 to TRBJ1-5; unclear D gene. Germline CDR1 reads LGHNT; CDR2 reads FRNRAP. The CDR3 runs 16 residues. Between the trimmed V and J ends, which lost 7 bases and 5 bases, there was a span of 21 bases.

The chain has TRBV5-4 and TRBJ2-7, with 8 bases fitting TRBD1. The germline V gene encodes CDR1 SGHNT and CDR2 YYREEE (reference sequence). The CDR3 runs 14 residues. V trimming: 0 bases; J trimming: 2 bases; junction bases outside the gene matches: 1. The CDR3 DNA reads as TGTGCCAGCAGCTTGGAACAGGGGGCCTACGAGCAGTACTTC. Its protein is CASSLEQGAYEQYF.

The CDR3 sequence is CATMGENSNSPLHF. Written as DNA, the CDR3 is TGTGCCACTATGGGGGAAAACTCGAATTCACCCCTCCACTTT. The rearrangement links TRBV10-3 to TRBJ1-6; D is perhaps TRBD1 (5 bases). Trimming cost V 10 bases and J 7 bases, with 17 bases left between them. CDR1 is ENHRY, CDR2 SYGVKD, per germline. This CDR3 region has 14 residues.

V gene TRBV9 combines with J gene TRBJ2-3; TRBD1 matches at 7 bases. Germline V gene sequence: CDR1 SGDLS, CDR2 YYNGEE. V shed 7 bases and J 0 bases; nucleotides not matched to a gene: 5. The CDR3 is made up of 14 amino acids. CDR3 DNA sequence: TGTGCCAGCTCCGGACAGGTTAGCACAGATACGCAGTATTTT. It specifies CASSGQVSTDTQYF.

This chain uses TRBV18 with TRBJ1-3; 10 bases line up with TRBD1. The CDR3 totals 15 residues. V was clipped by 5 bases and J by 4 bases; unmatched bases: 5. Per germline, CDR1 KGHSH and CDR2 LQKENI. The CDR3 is CASSSTGGEGNTIYF. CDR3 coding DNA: TGTGCCAGCTCATCGACAGGGGGCGAAGGAAACACCATATATTTT.

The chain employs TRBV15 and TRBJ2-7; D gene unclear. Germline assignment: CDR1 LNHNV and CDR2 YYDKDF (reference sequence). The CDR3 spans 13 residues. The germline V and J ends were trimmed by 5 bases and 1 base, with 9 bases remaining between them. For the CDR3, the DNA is TGTGCCACCAGCCGACCTTCTTCCTACGAGCAGTACTTC. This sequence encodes CATSRPSSYEQYF. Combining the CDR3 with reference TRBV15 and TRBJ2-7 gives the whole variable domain DAMVIQNPRYQVTQFGKPVTLSCSQTLNHNVMYWYQQKSSQAPKLLFHYYDKDFNNEADTPDNFQSRRPNTSFCFLDIRSPGLGDTAMYLCATSRPSSYEQYFGPGTRLTVT.

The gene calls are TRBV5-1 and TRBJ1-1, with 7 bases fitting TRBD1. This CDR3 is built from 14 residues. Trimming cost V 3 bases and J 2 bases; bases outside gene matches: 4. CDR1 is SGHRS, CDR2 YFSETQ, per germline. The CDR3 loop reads CASSSRQGNTEAFF. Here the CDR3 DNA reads TGCGCCAGCAGCTCAAGACAGGGAAACACTGAAGCTTTCTTT.